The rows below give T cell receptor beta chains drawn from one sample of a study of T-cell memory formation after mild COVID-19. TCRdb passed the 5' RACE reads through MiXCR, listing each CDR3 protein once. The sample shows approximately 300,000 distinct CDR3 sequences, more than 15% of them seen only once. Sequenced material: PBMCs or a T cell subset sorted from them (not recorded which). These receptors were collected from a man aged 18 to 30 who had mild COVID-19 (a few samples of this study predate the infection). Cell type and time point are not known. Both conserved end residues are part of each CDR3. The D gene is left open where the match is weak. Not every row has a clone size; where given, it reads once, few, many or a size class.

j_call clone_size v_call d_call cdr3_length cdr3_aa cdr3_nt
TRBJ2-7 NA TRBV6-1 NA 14 CASSEGSTIAEQYF TGTGCCAGCAGTGAAGGTAGCACAATTGCCGAGCAGTACTTC
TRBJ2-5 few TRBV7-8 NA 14 CASSWTTIQETQYF TGTGCCAGCTCCTGGACCACTATTCAAGAGACCCAGTACTTC
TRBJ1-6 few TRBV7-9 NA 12 CASSLDRRQLHF TGTGCCAGCAGCTTAGATAGGAGACAACTCCACTTT
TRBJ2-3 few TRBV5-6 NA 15 CASSLASTSTDTQYF TGTGCCAGCAGCTTGGCTAGTACTAGCACAGATACGCAGTATTTT
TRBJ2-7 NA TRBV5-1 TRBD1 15 CASRRGDRGIYEQYF TGCGCCAGCAGGAGGGGTGACAGGGGAATCTACGAGCAGTACTTC
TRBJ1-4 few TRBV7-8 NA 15 CASSSDVATNEKLFF TGTGCCAGCAGCTCCGACGTTGCAACTAATGAAAAACTGTTTTTT
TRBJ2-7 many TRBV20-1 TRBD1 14 CSARVRDRGSEQYF TGCAGTGCTAGAGTTCGGGACAGGGGTTCCGAGCAGTACTTC
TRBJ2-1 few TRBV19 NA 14 CATRGFSGDNEQFF TGTGCCACCCGGGGTTTTTCGGGGGACAATGAGCAGTTCTTC
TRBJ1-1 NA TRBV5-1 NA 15 CASSTTGTVNTEAFF TGCGCCAGCAGCACAACCGGGACGGTGAACACTGAAGCTTTCTTT
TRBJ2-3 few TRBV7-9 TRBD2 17 CASSFWGLAASTDTQYF TGTGCCAGCAGCTTCTGGGGACTAGCGGCTAGCACAGATACGCAGTATTTT
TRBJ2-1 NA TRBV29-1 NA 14 CSVLSWGPYNEQFF TGCAGCGTTCTTTCGTGGGGCCCCTACAATGAGCAGTTCTTC
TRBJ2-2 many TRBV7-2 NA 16 CASSFQGSKNTGELFF TGTGCCAGCAGCTTCCAAGGGAGCAAAAACACCGGGGAGCTGTTTTTT
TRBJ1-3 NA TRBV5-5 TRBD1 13 CASSGDRGNTIYF TGTGCCAGCAGCGGGGACAGGGGAAACACCATATATTTT
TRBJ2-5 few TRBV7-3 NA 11 CASGQGGTQYF TGTGCCAGCGGGCAGGGGGGGACCCAGTACTTC
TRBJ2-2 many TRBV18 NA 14 CASSAQGNTGELFF TGTGCCAGCTCAGCACAGGGAAACACCGGGGAGCTGTTTTTT
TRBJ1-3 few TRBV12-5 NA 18 CASGLVLGEGFSGNTIYF TGTGCTAGTGGTTTGGTGCTGGGGGAGGGCTTCTCTGGAAACACCATATATTTT
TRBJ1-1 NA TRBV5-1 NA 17 CASSAIGVSPVNTEAFF TGCGCCAGCAGCGCCATCGGGGTATCCCCAGTGAACACTGAAGCTTTCTTT